The rows below give T cell receptor beta chains drawn from one sample of a study of blood T cells in healthy people across ages. TCRdb analysed the 5' RACE reads with MiXCR anew, one entry per CDR3 protein. The repertoire holds roughly 700,000 distinct CDR3 sequences, with roughly 49% as singletons. Sequences were obtained from blood. The receptors derive from a woman in her sixties or seventies in good health. CDR3s include the opening cysteine and the closing phenylalanine or tryptophan. D genes are given only for firm matches. Expanded clones get a size class; other rows say once, few or many, or leave the size out.

size	D	J	V	CDR3	DNA
few	NA	TRBJ2-6	TRBV29-1	CSVEGGAPGANVLTF	TGCAGCGTTGAAGGCGGAGCCCCTGGGGCCAACGTCCTGACTTTC
NA	NA	TRBJ2-7	TRBV20-1	CSARDGSRSYEQYF	TGCAGTGCTAGGGACGGGAGCCGTTCCTACGAGCAGTACTTC
NA	NA	TRBJ2-5	TRBV15	CATSKDEATQYF	TGTGCCACCAGCAAGGACGAGGCGACCCAGTACTTC
NA	TRBD1	TRBJ2-1	TRBV7-2	CASSSRTGAVEQFF	TGTGCCAGCAGCTCCCGGACAGGCGCGGTTGAGCAGTTCTTC
NA	NA	TRBJ2-7	TRBV7-2	CASSFGPAGGRYEQYF	TGTGCCAGCAGCTTTGGGCCCGCAGGGGGGAGGTACGAGCAGTACTTC
many	NA	TRBJ1-2	TRBV25-1	CASSPPSSTRGYTF	TGTGCCAGCAGTCCTCCATCATCGACTCGTGGCTACACCTTC
NA	TRBD1	TRBJ2-6	TRBV2	CASCIGQGVSGANVLTF	TGTGCCAGTTGTATAGGACAGGGAGTATCTGGGGCCAACGTCCTGACTTTC
NA	NA	TRBJ2-1	TRBV4-2	CASSQVTTGNNEQFF	TGTGCCAGCAGCCAAGTTACTACTGGTAACAATGAGCAGTTCTTC
few	NA	TRBJ2-1	TRBV7-3	CASSSGNNEQFF	TGTGCCAGCAGCTCAGGCAACAATGAGCAGTTCTTC
NA	TRBD2	TRBJ2-5	TRBV20-1	CSAREASGSETQYF	TGTAGTGCTAGAGAGGCTAGCGGGAGTGAGACCCAGTACTTC
many	TRBD1	TRBJ2-1	TRBV5-1	CASSEEPDRVGSEQFF	TGCGCCAGCAGCGAAGAGCCCGACAGGGTAGGGAGTGAGCAGTTCTTC
NA	NA	TRBJ1-4	TRBV20-1	CSAIALFNEKLFF	TGCAGTGCTATCGCCCTATTTAATGAAAAACTGTTTTTT
NA	TRBD1	TRBJ2-5	TRBV9	CASNLQGQAQETQYF	TGTGCCAGCAACTTACAGGGACAGGCCCAAGAGACCCAGTACTTC
NA	TRBD2	TRBJ2-2	TRBV12-3/TRBV12-4	CASSFGTTLNTGELFF	TGTGCCAGCAGTTTCGGGACTACCTTAAACACCGGGGAGCTGTTTTTT